The 20 T cell receptor beta chains in this list originate from one sample, sequenced in a study of PD-L1 blockade in urothelial cancer (dated by TCRdb to between 2016 and 2019). Library method: the immunoSEQ multiplex PCR assay. TCRdb provides this immuneACCESS table in a form limited to in-frame rearrangements. Some clones are lacking; in checked studies, under half of them reflect an unresolved V gene, and why the rest are absent is not known. The table for this sample lists approximately 120,000 clones; approximately 85% of them were counted only once. The ten most abundant clones make up roughly 2.4% of the sample. What this sample's time point label stands for: peripheral blood 6 weeks after treatment start. Material: PBMCs, obtained around atezolizumab (anti-PD-L1) treatment. The receptors derive from a man aged 50 to 59 with urothelial cancer.

This clone was seen a single time. The chain employs TRBV28 and TRBJ2-7; 12 bases line up with TRBD2. The V gene's germline CDR1 is MDHEN and CDR2 SYDVKM. CDR3 length equals 16 residues. With 1 base clipped from V and 6 bases from J, the junction kept 7 bases outside the gene matches. The CDR3 DNA is TGTGCCAGCAGTTTATTCCTAGCGGGAGGGCGTAGCGAGCAGTACTTC. Encoded protein: CASSLFLAGGRSEQYF.

This rearrangement joins TRBV6-6 to TRBJ2-3, with D unclear. The length of the CDR3 is 14 residues. CDR1 is MNHNY and CDR2 is SVGAGI in the germline V gene (reference sequence). V was pared by 3 bases and J by 2 bases, with 9 bases between. In nucleotides, the CDR3 is TGTGCCAGCAGTTATAGTTCGATCACAGATACGCAGTATTTT. The encoded protein is CASSYSSITDTQYF.

This rearrangement joins TRBV20-1 to TRBJ1-1; D not resolved. V lost 6 bases, J lost 7 bases, and 9 bases lay in between. Germline CDR1 and CDR2: DFQATT and SNEGSKA (reference sequence). The CDR3 has 10 residues. CDR3 bases: TGCAGTGCGAGGAGAATTGAAGCTTTCTTT. Its protein product is CSARRIEAFF.

The CDR3 loop reads CASSRKTGGTDTQYF. The CDR3, as DNA: TGTGCCAGCAGCCGTAAGACGGGGGGGACAGATACGCAGTATTTT. The rearrangement joins TRBV7-3 to TRBJ2-3, with 8 nucleotides matching TRBD2. Germline CDR1 reads SGHTA; CDR2 reads FQGTGA. The CDR3 has 15 residues. Trimming cost V 5 bases and J 3 bases; bases outside gene matches: 7.

This clone is a singleton in its sample. The chain couples TRBV7-9 to TRBJ1-1, with 11 nucleotides matching TRBD1. The CDR3 has 17 residues. CDR1 and CDR2 (germline): SEHNR, FQNEAQ (reference sequence). With 3 bases clipped from V and 5 bases from J, the junction kept 11 bases outside the gene matches. In DNA form, the CDR3 reads TGTGCCAGCAGCTTTACATCGGACAGGGGGCGAGGGACTGAAGCTTTCTTT. Translated: CASSFTSDRGRGTEAFF.

Points on this clone: Other DNA sequences within the sample encode an identical CDR3. V gene TRBV5-1 combines with J gene TRBJ2-1, with D perhaps matching TRBD2 (6 bases). V dropped 0 bases and J dropped 6 bases, with 7 bases sitting between them. Germline CDR1 reads SGHRS; CDR2 reads YFSETQ. The CDR3 has 13 residues. CDR3 coding DNA: TGCGCCAGCAGCTTGGGGGGGGTCAATGAGCAGTTCTTC. Residues: CASSLGGVNEQFF.

CDR3 protein: CASRASTSGIYEQYF. The CDR3 DNA reads TGTGCCAGCAGGGCATCGACTAGCGGGATCTACGAGCAGTACTTC. V and J are TRBV28 and TRBJ2-7; 11 bases align to TRBD2. V lost 6 bases to trimming and J lost 3 bases; unmatched junction nucleotides: 7. Germline V CDR1 and CDR2: MDHEN, SYDVKM. CDR3 length: 15 residues.

This chain connects TRBV28 to TRBJ2-1, with 7 bases matching TRBD2. This CDR3 has 15 residues. The V gene's germline CDR1 is MDHEN and CDR2 SYDVKM. The junction had 6 bases not matched to a gene; V was cut back by 5 bases and J by 2 bases. The CDR3 DNA reads TGTGCCAGCAGTATGCCCGCGGGGGCCTACAATGAGCAGTTCTTC. This sequence encodes CASSMPAGAYNEQFF.

This chain links TRBV5-5 with TRBJ2-1, with 12 bases that match TRBD2. Germline V gives CDR1 SGHKS, CDR2 YYEKEE (reference sequence). There are 15 residues in the CDR3. V trimming: 4 bases; J trimming: 3 bases; junction bases outside the gene matches: 2. CDR3 sequence reads: CASSRTSGNYNEQFF. The DNA of the CDR3 is TGTGCCAGCAGCAGGACTAGCGGGAACTACAATGAGCAGTTCTTC.

The rearrangement links TRBV7-2 to TRBJ1-2; 8 bases match TRBD1. The CDR3 covers 15 residues. The V segment lost 5 bases and the J segment 7 bases; nucleotides outside the gene matches: 12. The germline V gene encodes CDR1 SGHTA and CDR2 FQGNSA. The CDR3, as DNA: TGTGCCAGCAGCCCCCATTCGGACAGGGTGCTTGGCTACACCTTC. As protein: CASSPHSDRVLGYTF.

CDR3 protein: CASSAVGYGYTF. The CDR3 bases are TGTGCCAGCAGCGCCGTCGGGTATGGCTACACCTTC. This sequence joins TRBV7-2 and TRBJ1-2; the D is unclear. V dropped 5 bases and J dropped 5 bases, with 9 bases sitting between them. In germline, CDR1 is SGHTA, CDR2 FQGNSA. This CDR3 is 12 amino acids long.

The rearrangement links TRBV19 to TRBJ2-3; 12 bases are shared with TRBD2. V shed 6 bases and J 4 bases; nucleotides not matched to a gene: 5. Germline CDR1 and CDR2: LNHDA and SQIVND (reference sequence). The CDR3 runs to 15 residues. The CDR3 spells CASRRTSGISDTQYF. CDR3 bases: TGTGCCAGTAGGCGGACTAGCGGGATCTCAGATACGCAGTATTTT.

The rearrangement joins TRBV5-1 to TRBJ1-6; tentative D call: TRBD1 (5 bases). Germline CDR1 reads SGHRS; CDR2 reads YFSETQ. This CDR3 comprises 15 residues. V lost 0 bases, J lost 9 bases, and 13 bases lay in between. In DNA, the CDR3 is TGCGCCAGCAGCTTGGCTGGGGCGGTGGTTTCACCCCTCCACTTT. This gives the protein CASSLAGAVVSPLHF.

This chain uses TRBV5-4 with TRBJ1-1; D might be TRBD1 (6 bases). Germline V gene lookup returns CDR1 SGHNT and CDR2 YYREEE (reference sequence). CDR3 size: 14 residues. Trimming cost V 4 bases and J 3 bases, with 13 bases left between them. The CDR3 region is CASSTDSSHTEAFF. The CDR3 region has the DNA TGTGCCAGCAGCACGGACAGTTCACACACTGAAGCTTTCTTT.

This clone was counted a single time. The chain links TRBV11-2 to TRBJ2-2; TRBD2 matches at 7 bases. Germline trimming cut 1 base from V and 3 bases from J; bases unmatched to any gene: 5. CDR3 length: 16 amino acids. Per the germline V gene, CDR1 is SGHAT and CDR2 is FQNNGV. The DNA for the CDR3 is TGTGCCAGCAGCTTAGTCGGGGGGAAGTACACCGGGGAGCTGTTTTTT. Translation: CASSLVGGKYTGELFF.

CDR3 in amino acids: CASRNSGTVNQPQHF. In DNA form, the CDR3 reads TGTGCCAGCAGAAATTCCGGGACAGTGAATCAGCCCCAGCATTTT. This chain joins TRBV2 and TRBJ1-5, with 7 bases fitting TRBD1. Trimming removed 6 bases from V and 4 bases from J; junction bases left unmatched: 9. This CDR3 comprises 15 residues. The germline CDR1 and CDR2 sequences are SNHLY and FYNNEI.

V gene TRBV11-1 combines with J gene TRBJ2-5, with TRBD2 matching 13 bases. The V segment lost 5 bases and the J segment 3 bases; nucleotides outside the gene matches: 6. The germline gives CDR1 SGHAT, CDR2 FQDESV (reference sequence). The CDR3 is made up of 16 amino acids. CDR3 bases: TGTGCCAGCAGCCTTATCGGACTAGCGGGAGAAGAGACCCAGTACTTC. Translating gives CASSLIGLAGEETQYF.

The V gene is TRBV4-1, the J gene TRBJ2-1, with 13 bases fitting TRBD2. The V segment lost 6 bases and the J segment 5 bases; nucleotides outside the gene matches: 10. CDR1 is MGHRA, CDR2 YSYEKL, per germline. The CDR3 covers 17 residues. CDR3 in DNA: TGCGCCAGCAGACAAACAGCCGGGACTAGCGGGAACAATGAGCAGTTCTTC. It codes for CASRQTAGTSGNNEQFF.

The chain couples TRBV5-1 to TRBJ2-5; 9 bases are shared with TRBD2. The V gene's germline CDR1 is SGHRS and CDR2 YFSETQ. Losses at the gene ends were 4 bases for V and 2 bases for J; bases not matched to a gene: 6. The CDR3 is 15 residues long. The CDR3 protein is CASSTRLAVQETQYF. The CDR3 DNA follows: TGCGCCAGCAGCACCCGACTAGCGGTACAAGAGACCCAGTACTTC.

Regarding this clone: Additional DNA sequences in this sample encode the identical CDR3. The CDR3 sequence is CASSLVTSGPSYEQYF. For the CDR3, the DNA is TGTGCCAGCAGCTTAGTAACTAGCGGACCCTCCTACGAGCAGTACTTC. The chain employs TRBV11-2 and TRBJ2-7; 8 nucleotides line up with TRBD2. The CDR3 has 16 residues. Unmatched junction bases numbered 5, after V lost 1 base and J lost 0 bases. CDR1 is SGHAT, CDR2 FQNNGV, per germline.